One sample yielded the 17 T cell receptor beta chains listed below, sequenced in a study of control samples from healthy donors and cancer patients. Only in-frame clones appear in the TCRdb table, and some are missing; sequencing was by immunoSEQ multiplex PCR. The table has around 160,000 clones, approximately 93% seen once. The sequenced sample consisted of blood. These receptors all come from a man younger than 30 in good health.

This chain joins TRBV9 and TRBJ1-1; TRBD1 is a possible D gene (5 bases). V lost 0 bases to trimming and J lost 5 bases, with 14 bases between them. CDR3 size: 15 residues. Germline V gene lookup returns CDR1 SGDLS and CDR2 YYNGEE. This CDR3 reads CASSVDPGVGTEAFF. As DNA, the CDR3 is TGTGCCAGCAGCGTAGATCCGGGGGTAGGGACTGAAGCTTTCTTT. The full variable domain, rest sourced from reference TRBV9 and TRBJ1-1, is DSGVTQTPKHLITATGQRVTLRCSPRSGDLSVYWYQQSLDQGLQFLIQYYNGEERAKGNILERFSAQQFPDLHSELNLSSLELGDSALYFCASSVDPGVGTEAFFGQGTRLTVV.

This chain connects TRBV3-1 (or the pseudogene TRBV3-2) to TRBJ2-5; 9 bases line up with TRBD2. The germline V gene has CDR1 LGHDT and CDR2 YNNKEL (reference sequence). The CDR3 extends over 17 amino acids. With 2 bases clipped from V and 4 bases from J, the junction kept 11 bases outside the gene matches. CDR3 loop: CASSQRRTSERVETQYF. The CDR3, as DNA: TGTGCCAGCAGCCAAAGGAGGACTAGCGAGAGGGTAGAGACCCAGTACTTC.

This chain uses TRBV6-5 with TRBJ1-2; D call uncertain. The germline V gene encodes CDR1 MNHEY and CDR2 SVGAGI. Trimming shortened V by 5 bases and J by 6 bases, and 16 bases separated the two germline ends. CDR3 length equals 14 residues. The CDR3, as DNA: TGTGCCAGCAGTCCCAGGTATGCCGGGAATGGCTACACCTTC. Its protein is CASSPRYAGNGYTF.

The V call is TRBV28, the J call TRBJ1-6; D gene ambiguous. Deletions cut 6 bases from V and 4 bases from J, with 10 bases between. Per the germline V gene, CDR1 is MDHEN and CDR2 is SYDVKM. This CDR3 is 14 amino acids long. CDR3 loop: CASSSGVYNSPLHF. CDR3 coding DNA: TGTGCCAGCAGCTCGGGAGTTTATAATTCACCCCTCCACTTT.

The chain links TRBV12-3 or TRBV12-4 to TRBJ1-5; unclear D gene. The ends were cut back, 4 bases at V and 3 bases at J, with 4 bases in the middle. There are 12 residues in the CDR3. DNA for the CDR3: TGTGCCAGCAGTTCACACAATCAGCCCCAGCATTTT. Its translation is CASSSHNQPQHF.

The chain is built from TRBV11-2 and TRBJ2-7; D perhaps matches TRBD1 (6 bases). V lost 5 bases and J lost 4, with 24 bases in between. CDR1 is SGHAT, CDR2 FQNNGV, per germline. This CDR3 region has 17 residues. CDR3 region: CASSPPPRQVDGYEQYF. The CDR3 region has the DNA TGTGCCAGCAGCCCACCTCCGAGACAGGTGGATGGTTACGAGCAGTACTTC.

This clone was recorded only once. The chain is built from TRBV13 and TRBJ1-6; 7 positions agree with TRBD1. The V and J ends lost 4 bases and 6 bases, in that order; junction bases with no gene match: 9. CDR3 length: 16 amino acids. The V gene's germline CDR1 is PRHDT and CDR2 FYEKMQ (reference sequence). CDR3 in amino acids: CASSYRMTGPNSPLHF. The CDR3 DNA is TGTGCCAGCAGCTATAGGATGACAGGGCCTAATTCACCCCTCCACTTT.

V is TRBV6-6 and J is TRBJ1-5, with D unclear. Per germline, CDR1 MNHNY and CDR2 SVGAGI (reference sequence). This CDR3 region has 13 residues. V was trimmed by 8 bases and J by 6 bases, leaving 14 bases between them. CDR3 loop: CASAFEGGQPQHF. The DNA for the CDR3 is TGTGCCAGCGCCTTCGAGGGTGGTCAGCCCCAGCATTTT.

CDR3 sequence: CSAAQGDTEAFF. The CDR3, as DNA: TGCAGCGCCGCACAGGGGGACACTGAAGCTTTCTTT. The chain couples TRBV29-1 to TRBJ1-1, with 8 bases identical to TRBD1. Per the germline V gene, CDR1 is SQVTM and CDR2 is ANQGSEA. The CDR3 sequence is 12 residues long. Losses at the gene ends were 7 bases for V and 3 bases for J; bases not matched to a gene: 4.

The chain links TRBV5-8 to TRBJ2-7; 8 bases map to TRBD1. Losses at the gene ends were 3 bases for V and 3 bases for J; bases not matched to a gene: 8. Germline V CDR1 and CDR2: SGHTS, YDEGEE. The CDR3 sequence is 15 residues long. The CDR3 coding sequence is TGTGCCAGCAGCTATGACAGGGGCCAACTCTACGAGCAGTACTTC. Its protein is CASSYDRGQLYEQYF.

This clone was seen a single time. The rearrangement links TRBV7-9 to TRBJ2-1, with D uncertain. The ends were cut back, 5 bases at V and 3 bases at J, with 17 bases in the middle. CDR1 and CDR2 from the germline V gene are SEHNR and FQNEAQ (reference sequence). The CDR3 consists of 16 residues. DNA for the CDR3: TGTGCCAGCAGCACCCGTTTGGGTTCGGGCTACAATGAGCAGTTCTTC. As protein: CASSTRLGSGYNEQFF.

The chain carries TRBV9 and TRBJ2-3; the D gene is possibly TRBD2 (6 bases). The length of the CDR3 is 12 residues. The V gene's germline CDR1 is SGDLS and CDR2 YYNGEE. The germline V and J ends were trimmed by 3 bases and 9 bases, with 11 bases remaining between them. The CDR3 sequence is CASSAGRQTQYF. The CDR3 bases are TGTGCCAGCAGCGCAGGGAGGCAAACGCAGTATTTT.

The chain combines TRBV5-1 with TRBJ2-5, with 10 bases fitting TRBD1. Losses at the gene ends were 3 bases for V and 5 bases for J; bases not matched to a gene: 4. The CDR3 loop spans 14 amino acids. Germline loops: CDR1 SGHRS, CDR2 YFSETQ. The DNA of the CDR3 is TGCGCCAGCAGCTCACGGACAGGGGGGGAGACCCAGTACTTC. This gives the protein CASSSRTGGETQYF.

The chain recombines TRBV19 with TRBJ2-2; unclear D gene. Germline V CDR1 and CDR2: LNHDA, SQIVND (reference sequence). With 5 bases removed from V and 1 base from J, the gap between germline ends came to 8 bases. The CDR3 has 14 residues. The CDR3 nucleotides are TGTGCCAGTAGTTTTGGGCGGAACACCGGGGAGCTGTTTTTT. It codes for CASSFGRNTGELFF.

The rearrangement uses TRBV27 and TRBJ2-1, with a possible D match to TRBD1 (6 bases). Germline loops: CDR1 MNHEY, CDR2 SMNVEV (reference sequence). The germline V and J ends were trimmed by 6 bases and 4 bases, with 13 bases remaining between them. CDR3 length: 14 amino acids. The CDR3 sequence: CASRGGTLYNEQFF. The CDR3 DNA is TGTGCCAGCAGGGGTGGGACACTTTACAATGAGCAGTTCTTC.

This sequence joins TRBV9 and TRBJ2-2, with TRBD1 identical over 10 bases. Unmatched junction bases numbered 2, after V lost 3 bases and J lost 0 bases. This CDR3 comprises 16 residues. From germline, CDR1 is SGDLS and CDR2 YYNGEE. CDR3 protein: CASSAGQGANTGELFF. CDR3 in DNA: TGTGCCAGCAGCGCCGGACAGGGGGCGAACACCGGGGAGCTGTTTTTT.

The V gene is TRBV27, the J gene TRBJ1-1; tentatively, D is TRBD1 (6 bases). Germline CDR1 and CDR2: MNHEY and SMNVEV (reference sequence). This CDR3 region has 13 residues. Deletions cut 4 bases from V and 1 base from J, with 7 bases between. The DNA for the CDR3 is TGTGCCAGCAGTTGGGGGGCGAACACTGAAGCTTTCTTT. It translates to CASSWGANTEAFF.